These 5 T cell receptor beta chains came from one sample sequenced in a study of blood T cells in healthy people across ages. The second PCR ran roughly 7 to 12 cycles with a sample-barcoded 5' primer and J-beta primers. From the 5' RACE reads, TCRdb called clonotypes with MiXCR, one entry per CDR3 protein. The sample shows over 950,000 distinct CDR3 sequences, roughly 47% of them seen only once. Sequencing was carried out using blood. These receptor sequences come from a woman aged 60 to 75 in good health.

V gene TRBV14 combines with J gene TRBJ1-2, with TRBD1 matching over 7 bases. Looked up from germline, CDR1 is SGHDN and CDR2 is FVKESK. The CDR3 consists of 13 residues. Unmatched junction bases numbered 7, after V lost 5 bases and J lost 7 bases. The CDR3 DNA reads TGTGCCAGCAGCGCTGGGACAGTTTTTGGCTACACCTTC. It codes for CASSAGTVFGYTF.

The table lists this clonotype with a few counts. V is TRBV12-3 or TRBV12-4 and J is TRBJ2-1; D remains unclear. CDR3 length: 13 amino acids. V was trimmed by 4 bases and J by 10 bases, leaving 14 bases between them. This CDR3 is CASSSSVGTEQFF. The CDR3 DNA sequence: TGTGCCAGCAGTTCCAGCGTAGGCACGGAGCAGTTCTTC.

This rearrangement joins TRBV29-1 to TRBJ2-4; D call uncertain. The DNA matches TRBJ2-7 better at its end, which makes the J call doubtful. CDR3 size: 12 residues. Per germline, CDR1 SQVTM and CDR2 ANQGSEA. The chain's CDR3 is CSAAGLGREQYF. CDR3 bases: TGCAGCGCAGCCGGGCTAGGCCGCGAGCAGTACTTC.

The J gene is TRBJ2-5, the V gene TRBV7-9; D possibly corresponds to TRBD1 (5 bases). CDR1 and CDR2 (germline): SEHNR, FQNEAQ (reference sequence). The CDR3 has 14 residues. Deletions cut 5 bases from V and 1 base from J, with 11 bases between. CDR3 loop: CASSAGRGQETQYF. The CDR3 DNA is TGTGCCAGCAGCGCAGGGCGTGGCCAAGAGACCCAGTACTTC.

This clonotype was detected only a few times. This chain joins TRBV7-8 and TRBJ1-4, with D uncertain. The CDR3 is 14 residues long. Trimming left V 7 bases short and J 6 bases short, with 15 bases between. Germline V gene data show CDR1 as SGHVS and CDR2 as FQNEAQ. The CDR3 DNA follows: TGTGCCAGCACCCTGGCGGTTCGGCATGAAAAACTGTTTTTT. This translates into CASTLAVRHEKLFF.